This TCR beta chain was recovered during a study of T cell repertoires in ileal Crohn's disease. Overall study: Thiopurines (about twelve) or anti-TNF agents (18) were given postoperatively to about half. Findings and limits, study-wide: Every patient over 26.8% clonality showed endoscopic recurrence. Compared with CD4 T cells, sorted CD8 cells carried more expanded clones.

Notes on this clone: Its target is not known.

The time point denotes: neoterminal ileum biopsy at postoperative endoscopy, about 6 months after surgery. Using immunoSEQ multiplex PCR, the repertoire was profiled, and TCRdb retains in-frame clones only, with some absent. This table has over 10,000 clones, approximately 80% appearing once. This CDR3 region has 15 residues. Trimming took 3 bases from V and 8 from J; bases not matched to a gene: 10. Germline-derived CDR1 and CDR2 are SGDLS and YYNGEE. The source material was ileal tissue. This receptor was taken from an adult with Crohn's disease. This chain uses TRBV9 with TRBJ1-4; 7 bases agree with TRBD1. As DNA, the CDR3 is TGTGCCAGCAGCGCAACCGGGACAGCGTACGAAAAACTGTTTTTT. Amino acids: CASSATGTAYEKLFF. The variable domain in full, with the rest retrieved from reference TRBV9 and TRBJ1-4, is DSGVTQTPKHLITATGQRVTLRCSPRSGDLSVYWYQQSLDQGLQFLIQYYNGEERAKGNILERFSAQQFPDLHSELNLSSLELGDSALYFCASSATGTAYEKLFFGSGTQLSVL.